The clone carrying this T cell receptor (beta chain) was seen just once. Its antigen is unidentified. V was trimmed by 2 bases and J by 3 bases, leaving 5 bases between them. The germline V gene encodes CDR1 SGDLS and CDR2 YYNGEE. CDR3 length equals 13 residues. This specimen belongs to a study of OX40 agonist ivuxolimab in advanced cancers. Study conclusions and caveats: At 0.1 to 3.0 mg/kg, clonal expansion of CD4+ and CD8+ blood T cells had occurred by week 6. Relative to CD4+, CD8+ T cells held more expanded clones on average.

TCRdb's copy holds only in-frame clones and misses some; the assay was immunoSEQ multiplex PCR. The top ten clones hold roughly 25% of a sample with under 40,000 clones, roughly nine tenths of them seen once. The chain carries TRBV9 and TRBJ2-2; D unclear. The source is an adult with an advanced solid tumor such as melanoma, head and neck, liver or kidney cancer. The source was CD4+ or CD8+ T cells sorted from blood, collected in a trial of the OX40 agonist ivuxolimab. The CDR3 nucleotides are TGTGCCAGCAGCGTTGTATACACCGGGGAGCTGTTTTTT. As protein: CASSVVYTGELFF.